One and the same sample provided the 30 T cell receptor beta chains below, sequenced in a study of blood T cell repertoires in COVID-19. Here immunoSEQ multiplex PCR was the method, and the copy in TCRdb shows in-frame clones only, minus some. In the table there are 63,000 or so clones, roughly 77% of which are singletons. Source material: peripheral blood. The source is a human donor in a cohort sampled during active COVID-19.

CDR3 DNA sequence: TGTGCCAGCAGCTCGATGGACAGCGTCTATGGCTACACCTTC. Translating gives CASSSMDSVYGYTF. V gene TRBV5-6 combines with J gene TRBJ1-2; a possible D gene is TRBD1 (6 bases). Germline assignment: CDR1 SGHDT and CDR2 YYEEEE. CDR3 size: 14 residues. The V and J ends lost 3 bases and 4 bases respectively, with 13 bases between them.

This clone was counted between two and nine times. The chain couples TRBV4-2 to TRBJ1-4, with a weak D call TRBD1 (5 bases). The germline gives CDR1 LGHNA, CDR2 YNFKEQ. This CDR3 contains 16 residues. Trimming stripped 4 bases from V and 1 base from J, with 13 bases between. DNA for the CDR3: TGTGCCAGCAGCCCCGAAGGGACTTTAACTAATGAAAAACTGTTTTTT. It translates to CASSPEGTLTNEKLFF.

The chain joins TRBV27 to TRBJ2-1; 13 bases align to TRBD2. The CDR3 contains 15 residues. CDR1 is MNHEY and CDR2 is SMNVEV in the germline V gene (reference sequence). The junction had 5 bases not matched to a gene; V was cut back by 5 bases and J by 7 bases. CDR3 sequence: CASSLGLAGLNEQFF. The CDR3 DNA reads as TGTGCCAGCAGTCTGGGACTAGCGGGATTGAATGAGCAGTTCTTC.

This clone was seen more than once but under ten times. The V gene is TRBV20-1, the J gene TRBJ1-2, with a weak D call TRBD1 (5 bases). CDR3 length: 11 amino acids. CDR1 and CDR2 (germline): DFQATT, SNEGSKA (reference sequence). V lost 6 bases, J lost 6 bases, and 11 bases lay in between. CDR3 DNA: TGCAGTGCCCGACAGACCGATGGCTACACCTTC. This translates into CSARQTDGYTF.

The chain employs TRBV11-2 and TRBJ1-2, with TRBD1 as a possible D gene (5 bases). V lost 1 base, J lost 3 bases, and 12 bases lay in between. This CDR3 has 15 residues. The germline CDR1 and CDR2 sequences are SGHAT and FQNNGV. For the CDR3, the DNA is TGTGCCAGCAGCTTAGGACAGAGAAGAGACTATGGCTACACCTTC. Encoded protein: CASSLGQRRDYGYTF. The entire variable domain, with the rest obtained from reference TRBV11-2 and TRBJ1-2, is as follows: EAGVAQSPRYKIIEKRQSVAFWCNPISGHATLYWYQQILGQGPKLLIQFQNNGVVDDSQLPKDRFSAERLKGVDSTLKIQPAKLEDSAVYLCASSLGQRRDYGYTFGSGTRLTVV.

This chain links TRBV28 with TRBJ1-2, with TRBD1 matching 7 bases. Germline V CDR1 and CDR2: MDHEN, SYDVKM. V trimming: 2 bases; J trimming: 5 bases; junction bases outside the gene matches: 20. The CDR3 covers 19 residues. CDR3 amino acids: CASSLSTRGLLSGPYGYTF. CDR3 nucleotide sequence: TGTGCCAGCAGTTTAAGTACAAGGGGGCTTCTATCTGGCCCATATGGCTACACCTTC.

The rearrangement links TRBV15 to TRBJ1-2, with D tentatively TRBD1 (6 bases). The V gene lost 5 bases and the J gene lost 2 bases, with 12 bases spanning the gap. This CDR3 has 14 amino acids. Germline loops: CDR1 LNHNV, CDR2 YYDKDF (reference sequence). CDR3 nucleotides: TGTGCCACCAGCGTAGGGGGATCCAACTATGGCTACACCTTC. Amino acid sequence: CATSVGGSNYGYTF.

V gene TRBV6-2 or TRBV6-3 combines with J gene TRBJ2-3; D remains ambiguous. CDR3 length: 11 amino acids. Germline CDR1 and CDR2: MNHEY and SVGEGT. Trimming took 5 bases from V and 4 from J, leaving 4 bases between them. CDR3 nucleotide sequence: TGTGCCAGCAGTCTTTCAGATACGCAGTATTTT. It codes for CASSLSDTQYF.

V and J are TRBV19 and TRBJ2-1, with TRBD2 matching over 13 bases. Germline CDR1 reads LNHDA; CDR2 reads SQIVND (reference sequence). This CDR3 is 17 amino acids long. After removal of 3 bases from V and 6 bases from J, the junction contained 8 bases not matched to a gene. CDR3 sequence: CASSIWFGTSGANEQFF. CDR3 nucleotide sequence: TGTGCCAGTAGTATCTGGTTCGGGACTAGCGGGGCCAATGAGCAGTTCTTC.

This sequence joins TRBV5-4 and TRBJ2-3; 15 bases align to TRBD2. Trimming cost V 4 bases and J 1 base; bases outside gene matches: 7. There are 18 residues in the CDR3. Germline CDR1 is SGHNT and CDR2 is YYREEE (reference sequence). The CDR3 spells CASSPGLAGGPGTDTQYF. The CDR3 coding sequence is TGTGCCAGCAGCCCCGGACTAGCGGGAGGGCCGGGCACAGATACGCAGTATTTT.

This clone was observed a few times. Other DNA sequences of this sample code for an identical CDR3. The chain combines TRBV25-1 with TRBJ1-5; 7 bases are a match to TRBD1. The CDR3 loop spans 14 amino acids. CDR1 and CDR2 (germline): MGHDK, SYGVNS. The V gene end was trimmed by 4 bases and the J gene end by 1 base; junction bases not matched to a gene: 1. The CDR3 bases are TGTGCCAGCAGTGTGACAGGGAGCAATCAGCCCCAGCATTTT. This sequence encodes CASSVTGSNQPQHF.

The chain employs TRBV28 and TRBJ1-5; maybe TRBD1 (6 bases). The ends were cut back, 3 bases at V and 4 bases at J, with 13 bases in the middle. In germline, CDR1 is MDHEN, CDR2 SYDVKM. There are 15 residues in the CDR3. In DNA form, the CDR3 reads TGTGCCAGCAGTTTGCCTCCAGGGGAAAATCAGCCCCAGCATTTT. Amino acids: CASSLPPGENQPQHF. Full variable domain (remainder filled in from reference TRBV28 and TRBJ1-5): DVKVTQSSRYLVKRTGEKVFLECVQDMDHENMFWYRQDPGLGLRLIYFSYDVKMKEKGDIPEGYSVSREKKERFSLILESASTNQTSMYLCASSLPPGENQPQHFGDGTRLSIL.

The rearrangement links TRBV28 to TRBJ2-6; 8 bases are a match to TRBD1. Germline V gene sequence: CDR1 MDHEN, CDR2 SYDVKM. The CDR3 covers 17 residues. Trimming at V came to 1 base and at J to 12 bases, leaving 14 bases not matched to a gene. CDR3 sequence (DNA): TGTGCCAGCAGTTTATTTGACAGGGGAAGTCATCTCGCCGTCCTGACTTTC. Translation gives CASSLFDRGSHLAVLTF.

Only a few counts were recorded for this clone. The V and J genes are TRBV7-9 and TRBJ2-7; TRBD1 aligns across 9 bases. The CDR3 has 15 amino acids. With 6 bases clipped from V and 5 bases from J, the junction kept 11 bases outside the gene matches. Germline V gives CDR1 SEHNR, CDR2 FQNEAQ (reference sequence). CDR3 residues: CASRAAGQGLNEQYF. The CDR3 nucleotides are TGTGCCAGCAGGGCCGCGGGACAGGGACTTAACGAGCAGTACTTC.

The chain couples TRBV7-7 to TRBJ2-1; TRBD2 agrees at 13 bases. This CDR3 is 14 amino acids long. Germline V gene lookup returns CDR1 SSHAT and CDR2 FNYEAQ (reference sequence). J gave up 13 bases and V 5 bases, and 8 bases lay outside the gene matches. This CDR3 is CASSQSGTSGKQFF. CDR3 nucleotides: TGTGCCAGCAGCCAATCCGGGACTAGCGGGAAACAGTTCTTC. Using reference TRBV7-7 and TRBJ2-1 for the parts outside the CDR3, the full variable domain is GAGVSQSPRYKVTKRGQDVTLRCDPISSHATLYWYQQALGQGPEFLTYFNYEAQPDKSGLPSDRFSAERPEGSISTLTIQRTEQRDSAMYRCASSQSGTSGKQFFGPGTRLTVL.

The V and J genes are TRBV7-2 and TRBJ1-2; 7 bases are a match to TRBD1. Germline values: CDR1 SGHTA, CDR2 FQGNSA. The CDR3 runs to 16 residues. V trimming: 4 bases; J trimming: 3 bases; junction bases outside the gene matches: 11. The CDR3 DNA reads as TGTGCCAGCAGCTCCCAACTACTCGGACAGGACTATGGCTACACCTTC. It translates to CASSSQLLGQDYGYTF.

Turning to this clone: The identical CDR3 is also encoded by other nucleotide sequences in the sample. This chain uses TRBV29-1 with TRBJ2-3; D unclear. V was shortened by 4 bases and J by 6 bases, with 8 bases between the two germline ends. Germline CDR1 is SQVTM and CDR2 is ANQGSEA. The CDR3 runs to 11 residues. The CDR3 spells CSVAPGDTQYF. Here the CDR3 DNA reads TGCAGCGTTGCCCCCGGGGATACGCAGTATTTT.

The chain recombines TRBV15 with TRBJ2-7; D is ambiguous. The CDR3 has 13 amino acids. Per germline, CDR1 LNHNV and CDR2 YYDKDF (reference sequence). V was cut by 0 bases and J by 2 bases, with 5 bases left in between. The CDR3 spells CATSRDLAYEQYF. The CDR3 nucleotides are TGTGCCACCAGCAGAGATCTTGCCTACGAGCAGTACTTC.

The V gene is TRBV5-1, the J gene TRBJ2-5; TRBD2 agrees at 10 bases. The V segment lost 3 bases and the J segment 2 bases; nucleotides outside the gene matches: 4. CDR3 size: 15 residues. The V gene's germline CDR1 is SGHRS and CDR2 YFSETQ. The CDR3 here is CASSSTSGEQETQYF. CDR3 in DNA: TGCGCCAGCAGCTCAACTAGCGGGGAGCAAGAGACCCAGTACTTC. Based on the CDR3 plus reference TRBV5-1 and TRBJ2-5, the full variable domain is KAGVTQTPRYLIKTRGQQVTLSCSPISGHRSVSWYQQTPGQGLQFLFEYFSETQRNKGNFPGRFSGRQFSNSRSEMNVSTLELGDSALYLCASSSTSGEQETQYFGPGTRLLVL.

V and J are TRBV28 and TRBJ2-7, with 7 bases identical to TRBD2. The CDR3 is 13 residues long. J gave up 6 bases and V 7 bases, and 9 bases lay outside the gene matches. The V gene's germline CDR1 is MDHEN and CDR2 SYDVKM. The CDR3 protein is CASTPGGTGEQYF. CDR3 sequence (DNA): TGTGCCAGCACACCCGGGGGGACCGGCGAGCAGTACTTC.

The rearrangement links TRBV18 to TRBJ2-7, with TRBD1 matching 8 bases. Trimming cost V 2 bases and J 6 bases; bases outside gene matches: 3. The CDR3 has 13 residues. In germline, CDR1 is KGHSH, CDR2 LQKENI. DNA for the CDR3: TGTGCCAGCTCACCAAGACAGGGGCCCGAGCAGTACTTC. Its protein is CASSPRQGPEQYF.

This chain uses TRBV5-8 with TRBJ2-1; D perhaps matches TRBD2 (6 bases). The CDR3 covers 13 residues. Trimming left V 4 bases short and J 9 bases short, with 14 bases between. In germline, CDR1 is SGHTS, CDR2 YDEGEE. The CDR3 region has the DNA TGTGCCAGCAGCCGGGAGTTGGGGAGTGAGCAGTTCTTC. As protein: CASSRELGSEQFF.

This rearrangement joins TRBV25-1 to TRBJ2-5, with a tentative D call TRBD1 (6 bases). V was clipped by 4 bases and J by 1 base, with 10 bases between them. Germline assignment: CDR1 MGHDK and CDR2 SYGVNS. The CDR3 runs to 14 residues. The CDR3 DNA reads as TGTGCCAGCAGTGTACAGGGTTTCCAAGAGACCCAGTACTTC. Translation gives CASSVQGFQETQYF.

The V call is TRBV19, the J call TRBJ1-1; 11 positions agree with TRBD1. J lost 5 bases, V lost 5 bases, and 13 bases had no gene match. The CDR3 length is 17 residues. The V gene's germline CDR1 is LNHDA and CDR2 SQIVND (reference sequence). Here the CDR3 reads CASSPRTGGGNWTEAFF. DNA of the CDR3: TGTGCCAGTAGTCCCCGGACAGGGGGCGGAAATTGGACTGAAGCTTTCTTT.

The chain recombines TRBV29-1 with TRBJ2-1; D gene uncertain. CDR3 length: 13 residues. Germline values: CDR1 SQVTM, CDR2 ANQGSEA. Trimming removed 3 bases at V and 3 bases at J, with 9 bases between. DNA of the CDR3: TGCAGCGTTGATGGCCCTCTCTACAATGAGCAGTTCTTC. This sequence encodes CSVDGPLYNEQFF.

The chain employs TRBV29-1 and TRBJ2-1, with 12 bases fitting TRBD2. J gave up 7 bases and V 1 base, and 8 bases lay outside the gene matches. The CDR3 has 16 residues. Germline assignment: CDR1 SQVTM and CDR2 ANQGSEA. The CDR3 DNA is TGCAGCGTTGAAGGCGCTAGCGGGAGGGCCTTAAATGAGCAGTTCTTC. It codes for CSVEGASGRALNEQFF.

Here the CDR3 DNA reads TGTGCCAGCAGCCCCGGACTAGCGGGAGGGTGGGAGCAGTACTTC. Translated, it gives CASSPGLAGGWEQYF. This rearrangement joins TRBV3-1 (or the pseudogene TRBV3-2) to TRBJ2-7; 15 positions match TRBD2. CDR3 size: 15 residues. The germline gives CDR1 LGHDT, CDR2 YNNKEL (reference sequence). The junction had 5 bases not matched to a gene; V was cut back by 4 bases and J by 7 bases.

The chain carries TRBV13 and TRBJ2-1, with TRBD2 identical over 8 bases. CDR1 PRHDT and CDR2 FYEKMQ come from the germline V gene (reference sequence). V lost 5 bases, J lost 9 bases, and 12 bases stayed unmatched. The CDR3 spans 15 residues. The chain's CDR3 is CASSTPGTRVGEQFF. The CDR3 coding sequence is TGTGCCAGCAGCACCCCCGGGACTAGAGTCGGTGAGCAGTTCTTC.

The J gene is TRBJ2-5, the V gene TRBV5-1; a weak D match, TRBD2 (5 bases). Deletions cut 0 bases from V and 4 bases from J, with 13 bases between. This CDR3 is built from 15 residues. CDR1 is SGHRS, CDR2 YFSETQ, per germline. In DNA form, the CDR3 reads TGCGCCAGCAGCTTGGAGGCCGCCGGACTAGAGACCCAGTACTTC. Amino acids: CASSLEAAGLETQYF. Full variable domain (rest looked up from reference TRBV5-1 and TRBJ2-5): KAGVTQTPRYLIKTRGQQVTLSCSPISGHRSVSWYQQTPGQGLQFLFEYFSETQRNKGNFPGRFSGRQFSNSRSEMNVSTLELGDSALYLCASSLEAAGLETQYFGPGTRLLVL.

V gene TRBV7-6 combines with J gene TRBJ2-4, with 8 bases matching TRBD1. CDR1 SGHVS and CDR2 FNYEAQ come from the germline V gene. The V segment lost 1 base and the J segment 7 bases; nucleotides outside the gene matches: 0. The CDR3 has 13 amino acids. The CDR3 reads CASSLGTGNIQYF. The CDR3 DNA is TGTGCCAGCAGCTTAGGGACAGGGAACATTCAGTACTTC.